Listed below are T cell receptor beta chains from one sample, sequenced in a study of glioma-infiltrating T cells after dendritic cell vaccination. Libraries were prepared by immunoSEQ multiplex PCR; TCRdb keeps only in-frame clonotypes and omits some of them. The sample includes approximately 90,000 clones, roughly four fifths of them seen just once. This specimen was blood, taken after dendritic cell vaccination. These TCRs come from a human donor with glioblastoma. Each CDR3 is given with its conserved first and last residue. D genes are given only for firm matches. Not all rows give a size; the values are once, few, many and, for expanded clones, a class.

j_gene,abundance,v_gene,d_gene,CDR3nt,CDR3aa
TRBJ2-5,-,TRBV4-2,-,TGTGCCAGCAGCCAAGATTCAATAGAGACCCAGTACTTC,CASSQDSIETQYF
TRBJ1-2,once,TRBV6-1,-,TGTGCCAGCAAAGCGGGTCCGTCCTTGGTCTACACCTTC,CASKAGPSLVYTF
TRBJ1-4,-,TRBV15,-,TGTGCCACCAGCAGAGTGCGGGGGGCCGGTAATGAAAAACTGTTTTTT,CATSRVRGAGNEKLFF
TRBJ2-5,-,TRBV19,TRBD2,TGTGCCAGTAGTATTAGTCTAGCGGGAGTAGGAGAGACCCAGTACTTC,CASSISLAGVGETQYF
TRBJ2-7,-,TRBV7-9,-,TGTGCCAGCAGCTTACCGCGCTGGGGACACTACGAGCAGTACTTC,CASSLPRWGHYEQYF
TRBJ2-7,-,TRBV25-1,TRBD1,TGTGCCAGCAGTGAATGGGGACAGGCCCACCGGGGGTACGAGCAGTACTTC,CASSEWGQAHRGYEQYF
TRBJ1-1,few,TRBV19,-,TGTGCCAGTAGTATTGAGTCGGGGGGCGGAAGCACTGAAGCTTTCTTT,CASSIESGGGSTEAFF
TRBJ2-5,-,TRBV5-1,-,TGCGCCAGCAGCTTGGGCAGCGGACCCCCAGGGACCCAGTACTTC,CASSLGSGPPGTQYF
TRBJ1-2,-,TRBV5-1,TRBD1,TGCGCCAGCAGCCCGGGGACAGGGTTTACAGGCTATGGCTACACCTTC,CASSPGTGFTGYGYTF
TRBJ1-2,-,TRBV30,-,TGTGCTGTAATACAGGGTTACACCTTC,CAVIQGYTF
TRBJ1-6,-,TRBV9,-,TGTGCCAGCAGCCCCCCCCCGGGACATCCTTTCACCCTCCACTTT,CASSPPPGHPFTLHF
TRBJ2-5,-,TRBV5-1,TRBD1,TGCGCCAGCAGCCGAGGACAGGGGATTAAGGAGACCCAGTACTTC,CASSRGQGIKETQYF
TRBJ2-3,-,TRBV7-6,TRBD1,TGTGCCAGCAGCCCGACAGGGAACACATTTAGCACAGATACGCAGTATTTT,CASSPTGNTFSTDTQYF
TRBJ1-5,few,TRBV19,TRBD1,TGTGCCAGTAGCGTTGCTCCCCGGGACAGGTACAACAATCAGCCCCAGCATTTT,CASSVAPRDRYNNQPQHF
TRBJ2-2,-,TRBV2,TRBD1,TGTGCCAGCAGTTCGACAGGGGGGACCGGGGAGCTGTTTTTT,CASSSTGGTGELFF
TRBJ1-4,-,TRBV6-1,-,TGTGCCAGCAGTGAAGCCGGGAATCGGGGATCAACTAATGAAAAACTGTTTTTT,CASSEAGNRGSTNEKLFF
TRBJ2-6,-,TRBV5-1,TRBD1,TGCGCCAGCAGCTTTACAGGGGTTTCTGGGGCCAACGTCCTGACTTTC,CASSFTGVSGANVLTF
TRBJ2-5,-,TRBV7-2,TRBD2,TGTGCCAGCAGCCCGCCGGCGGGGGGGCAAGAGACCCAGTACTTC,CASSPPAGGQETQYF
TRBJ2-4,-,TRBV7-2,-,TGTGCCAGCAGCGACGGCTTGGGGACTTCACTAGCCAAAAACATTCAGTACTTC,CASSDGLGTSLAKNIQYF
TRBJ2-5,-,TRBV11-3,TRBD2,TGTGCCAGCAGCTTTAGGGGTGGGCGCGGGGGCCAAGAGACCCAGTACTTC,CASSFRGGRGGQETQYF
TRBJ1-2,-,TRBV11-2,TRBD1,TGTGCCAGCAGCCAAACAGGGGGGTACGGCTATGGCTACACCTTC,CASSQTGGYGYGYTF
TRBJ2-1,many,TRBV7-8,-,TGTGCCAGCAGCTTGCCAGGAGGGCAACATGAGCAGTTCTTC,CASSLPGGQHEQFF
TRBJ1-2,many,TRBV5-1,-,TGCGCCAGCAGCTCGGGACAAAAGTATGGCTACACCTTC,CASSSGQKYGYTF
TRBJ1-5,-,TRBV2,TRBD1,TGTGCCAGCAGTGCAGGGGGACAGGGGTATGAGCCCCAGCATTTT,CASSAGGQGYEPQHF
TRBJ2-2,-,TRBV27,TRBD1,TGTGCCAGTCGGACAGGAGACACCGGGGAGCTGTTTTTT,CASRTGDTGELFF
TRBJ1-3,few,TRBV7-9,TRBD1,TGTGCCAGCAGCTTGACAGGGGGTGGAAACACCATATATTTT,CASSLTGGGNTIYF
TRBJ2-3,-,TRBV6-5,TRBD1,TGTGCCAGCAGTTCCGGTACAGGGGTGACAGATACGCAGTATTTT,CASSSGTGVTDTQYF
TRBJ2-5,-,TRBV7-6,-,TGTGCAACACGGAGGAGCTTACAAGAGACCCAGTACTTC,CATRRSLQETQYF
TRBJ1-2,few,TRBV6-5,-,TGTGCCAGCAGTCTGGGGAGAGGGGGTGGCTACACCTTC,CASSLGRGGGYTF
TRBJ1-1,-,TRBV27,-,TGTGCCAGCAAACTCATTTCGTACACTGAAGCTTTCTTT,CASKLISYTEAFF
TRBJ2-1,-,TRBV5-1,TRBD2,TGCGCCAGCAGCTACCATTTAGCGGGGTATTATGAGCAGTTCTTC,CASSYHLAGYYEQFF
TRBJ2-1,-,TRBV7-9,TRBD2,TGTGCCAGCAGCCCACCCCTAGCGGGGGGATACAATGAGCAGTTCTTC,CASSPPLAGGYNEQFF
TRBJ2-7,-,TRBV10-2,-,TGCGCCACCGCCCAGTACTACGAGCAGTACTTC,CATAQYYEQYF
TRBJ2-3,-,TRBV14,-,TGTGCCAGCAGCCAGTCAGGGGCAGATACGCAGTATTTT,CASSQSGADTQYF
TRBJ2-5,few,TRBV10-3,TRBD2,TGTGCCACGGCGGGGAGCGGGGAGTACCAAGAGACCCAGTACTTC,CATAGSGEYQETQYF
TRBJ2-1,-,TRBV6-1,-,TGTGCCAGCAGTGAACAGGGCACCTACAATGAGCAGTTCTTC,CASSEQGTYNEQFF
TRBJ1-6,few,TRBV12-5,-,TGTGCTAGTGGTTCACTCCGGGGTTTGTCCCTCCACTTT,CASGSLRGLSLHF
TRBJ2-1,few,TRBV5-4,TRBD2,TGTGCCAGCAGCTTGACTAGCGGGGGGTACAATGAGCAGTTCTTC,CASSLTSGGYNEQFF
TRBJ2-2,once,TRBV5-4,-,TGTGCCAGCAGTCCCCAGGGGCGGACCGGGGAGCTGTTTTTT,CASSPQGRTGELFF
TRBJ2-7,-,TRBV27,TRBD1,TGTGCCAGCAGACCGCAGGGGGCAAGTCCCTACTACGAGCAGTACTTC,CASRPQGASPYYEQYF
TRBJ1-4,-,TRBV29-1,-,TGCAGCGTCCCCGGGGCGGGGAAGGGGGAAAAACTGTTTTTT,CSVPGAGKGEKLFF
TRBJ2-1,-,TRBV5-1,-,TGCGCCAGCAGCTTGGTCGGGGGTCCTGACTACAATGAGCAGTTCTTC,CASSLVGGPDYNEQFF
TRBJ1-6,-,TRBV7-2,-,TGTGCCAGCAGCTCAACATGGGGAGGGGGGTCACCCCTCCACTTT,CASSSTWGGGSPLHF
TRBJ2-1,-,TRBV5-1,TRBD1,TGCGCCAGCAGCCATGGACAGGGGGCGAGAAATGAGCAGTTCTTC,CASSHGQGARNEQFF
TRBJ2-5,-,TRBV5-1,TRBD2,TGCGCCAGCAGCTCCACAATAGCGGGGGGGCCAGAGACCCAGTACTTC,CASSSTIAGGPETQYF